This TCR beta chain was sequenced during a study of cytomegalovirus exposure and HLA in healthy donors. The CDR3 runs to 15 residues. Germline assignment: CDR1 SGHAT and CDR2 FQNNGV. Trimming at V came to 1 base and at J to 2 bases, leaving 3 bases not matched to a gene. The PCR had 60 Vbeta and 13 Jbeta primers. The assay was immunoSEQ multiplex PCR, and TCRdb's table has in-frame clones only and misses some. The clone table shows about 130,000 clones, with the ten largest holding 1.7%. The genes are TRBV11-2 and TRBJ2-7, with 9 bases fitting TRBD2. The sequenced material came from PBMCs. This clonotype originated in a man between 18 and 35 years old in good health and CMV-seronegative. CDR3 in amino acids: CASSLVAGETYEQYF. The CDR3 region has the DNA TGTGCCAGCAGCTTAGTAGCGGGGGAAACCTACGAGCAGTACTTC. The whole variable domain, filled in from reference TRBV11-2 and TRBJ2-7, reads EAGVAQSPRYKIIEKRQSVAFWCNPISGHATLYWYQQILGQGPKLLIQFQNNGVVDDSQLPKDRFSAERLKGVDSTLKIQPAKLEDSAVYLCASSLVAGETYEQYFGPGTRLTVT.